This TCR beta chain was identified during a study of cytomegalovirus exposure and HLA in healthy donors. The CDR3 loop spans 15 amino acids. J lost 0 bases, V lost 3 bases, and 5 bases had no gene match. Germline CDR1 is SGDLS and CDR2 is YYNGEE. 13 Jbeta primers and 60 Vbeta primers were used for the PCR. In the original processing: Later, some 75 million unique TCR beta chains were counted in an analysis, and approximately 9.9 million of them were shared. The data were produced by immunoSEQ multiplex PCR, yet TCRdb's version contains in-frame clones alone and is incomplete. That table furnishes V, J and clone size, whereas the DNA furnished D and trimming. The data show about 200,000 clones, around 80% seen once.

The source material was PBMCs. The gene calls are TRBV9 and TRBJ2-7, with TRBD2 matching over 8 bases. This TCR derives from a man aged 50 to 60 in good health and CMV-seronegative. The CDR3 sequence is CASSAGLADSYEQYF. CDR3 bases: TGTGCCAGCAGCGCAGGACTAGCAGACTCCTACGAGCAGTACTTC.